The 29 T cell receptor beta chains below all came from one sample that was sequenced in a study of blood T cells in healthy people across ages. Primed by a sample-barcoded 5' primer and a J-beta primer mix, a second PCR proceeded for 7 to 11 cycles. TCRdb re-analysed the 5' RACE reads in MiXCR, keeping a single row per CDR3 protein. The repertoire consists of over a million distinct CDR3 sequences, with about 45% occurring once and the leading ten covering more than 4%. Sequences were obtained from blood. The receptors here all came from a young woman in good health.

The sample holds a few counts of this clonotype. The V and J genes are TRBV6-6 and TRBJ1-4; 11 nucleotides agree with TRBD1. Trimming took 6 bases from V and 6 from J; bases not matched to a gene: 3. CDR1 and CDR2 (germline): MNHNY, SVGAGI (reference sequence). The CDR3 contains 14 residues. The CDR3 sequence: CASRRTGGYEKLFF. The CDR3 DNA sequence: TGTGCCAGCAGGAGGACAGGGGGCTATGAAAAACTGTTTTTT.

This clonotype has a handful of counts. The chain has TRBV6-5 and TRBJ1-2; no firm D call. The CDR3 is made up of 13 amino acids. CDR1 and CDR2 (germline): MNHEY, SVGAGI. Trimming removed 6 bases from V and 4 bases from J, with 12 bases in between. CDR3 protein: CASRVSSAYGYTF. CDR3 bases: TGTGCCAGCAGGGTCAGTAGCGCCTATGGCTACACCTTC.

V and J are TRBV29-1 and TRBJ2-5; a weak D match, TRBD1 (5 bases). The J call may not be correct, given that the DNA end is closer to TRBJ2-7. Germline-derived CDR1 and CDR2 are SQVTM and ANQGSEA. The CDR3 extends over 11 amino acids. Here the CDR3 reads CSVQGVSEQYF. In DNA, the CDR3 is TGCAGCGTCCAAGGGGTATCCGAGCAGTACTTC.

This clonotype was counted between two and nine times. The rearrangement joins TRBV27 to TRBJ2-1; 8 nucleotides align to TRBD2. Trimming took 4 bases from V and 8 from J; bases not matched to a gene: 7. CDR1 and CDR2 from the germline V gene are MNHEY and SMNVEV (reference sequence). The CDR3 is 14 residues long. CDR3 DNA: TGTGCCAGCAGTTCCCATGAGCGGGGGCATGAGCAGTTCTTC. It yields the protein CASSSHERGHEQFF.

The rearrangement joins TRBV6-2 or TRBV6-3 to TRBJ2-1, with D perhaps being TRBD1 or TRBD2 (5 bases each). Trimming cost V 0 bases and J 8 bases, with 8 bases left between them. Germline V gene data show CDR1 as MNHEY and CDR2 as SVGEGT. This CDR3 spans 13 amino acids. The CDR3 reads CASSYSVGHEQFF. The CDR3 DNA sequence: TGTGCCAGCAGTTACTCTGTGGGACATGAGCAGTTCTTC.

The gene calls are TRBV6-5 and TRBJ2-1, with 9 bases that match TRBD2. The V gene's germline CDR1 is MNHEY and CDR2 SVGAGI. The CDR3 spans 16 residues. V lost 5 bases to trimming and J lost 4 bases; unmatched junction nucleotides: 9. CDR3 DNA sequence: TGTGCCAGCAGTCCGGGGAAGACTAGCGGTTACAATGAGCAGTTCTTC. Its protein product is CASSPGKTSGYNEQFF.

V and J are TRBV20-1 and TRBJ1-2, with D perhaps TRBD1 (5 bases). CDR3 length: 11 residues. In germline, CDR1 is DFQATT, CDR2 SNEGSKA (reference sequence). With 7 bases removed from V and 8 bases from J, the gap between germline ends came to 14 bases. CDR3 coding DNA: TGCAGTGGTCGGGACCCTCCAGGCTACACCTTC. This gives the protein CSGRDPPGYTF.

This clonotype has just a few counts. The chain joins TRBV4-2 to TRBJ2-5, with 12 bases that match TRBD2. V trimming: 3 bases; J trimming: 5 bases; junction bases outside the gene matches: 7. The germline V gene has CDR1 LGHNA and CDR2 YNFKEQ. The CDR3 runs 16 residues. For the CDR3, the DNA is TGTGCCAGCAGCCAGGGTCTAGCGGGAGGGATGGAGACCCAGTACTTC. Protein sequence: CASSQGLAGGMETQYF.

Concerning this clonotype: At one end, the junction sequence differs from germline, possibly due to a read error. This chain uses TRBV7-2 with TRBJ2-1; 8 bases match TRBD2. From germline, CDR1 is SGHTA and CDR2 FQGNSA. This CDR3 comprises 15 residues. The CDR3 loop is CASTTRTSSYNGQFF. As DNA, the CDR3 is TGTGCCAGCACCACCAGGACTAGCTCCTACAATGGGCAGTTCTTC.

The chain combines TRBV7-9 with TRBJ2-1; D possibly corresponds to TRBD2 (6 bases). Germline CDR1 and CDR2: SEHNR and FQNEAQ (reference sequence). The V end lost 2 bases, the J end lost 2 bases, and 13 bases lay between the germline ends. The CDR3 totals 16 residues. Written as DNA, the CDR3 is TGTGCCAGCAGCTTAAGGGACGGGACTGCCTACAATGAGCAGTTCTTC. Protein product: CASSLRDGTAYNEQFF. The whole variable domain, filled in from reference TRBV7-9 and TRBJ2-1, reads DTGVSQNPRHKITKRGQNVTFRCDPISEHNRLYWYRQTLGQGPEFLTYFQNEAQLEKSRLLSDRFSAERPKGSFSTLEIQRTEQGDSAMYLCASSLRDGTAYNEQFFGPGTRLTVL.

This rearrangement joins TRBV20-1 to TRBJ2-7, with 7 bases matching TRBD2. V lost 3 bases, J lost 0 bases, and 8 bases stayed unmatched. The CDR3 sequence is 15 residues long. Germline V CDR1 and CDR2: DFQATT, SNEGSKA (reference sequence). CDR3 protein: CSARSGAGASYEQYF. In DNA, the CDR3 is TGCAGTGCTAGGTCTGGGGCGGGAGCCTCCTACGAGCAGTACTTC.

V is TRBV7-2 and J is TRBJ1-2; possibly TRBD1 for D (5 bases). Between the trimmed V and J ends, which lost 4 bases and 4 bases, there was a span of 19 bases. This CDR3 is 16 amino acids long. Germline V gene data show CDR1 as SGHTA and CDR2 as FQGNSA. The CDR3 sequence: CASSSLGQGDVYGYTF. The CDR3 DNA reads TGTGCCAGCAGCTCTCTTGGGCAAGGGGATGTCTATGGCTACACCTTC.

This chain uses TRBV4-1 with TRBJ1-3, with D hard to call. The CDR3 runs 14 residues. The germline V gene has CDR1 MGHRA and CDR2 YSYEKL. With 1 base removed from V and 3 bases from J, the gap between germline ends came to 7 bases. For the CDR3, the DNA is TGCGCCAGCAGCCAAGGGACGTATGGAAACACCATATATTTT. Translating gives CASSQGTYGNTIYF.

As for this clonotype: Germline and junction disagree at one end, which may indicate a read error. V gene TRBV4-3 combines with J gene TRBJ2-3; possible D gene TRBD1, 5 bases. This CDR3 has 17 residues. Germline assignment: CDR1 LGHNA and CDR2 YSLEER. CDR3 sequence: CASSPQTEPKSTDTRYF. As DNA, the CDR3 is TGCGCCAGCAGCCCGCAGACAGAGCCCAAAAGCACAGATACGCGGTATTTT.

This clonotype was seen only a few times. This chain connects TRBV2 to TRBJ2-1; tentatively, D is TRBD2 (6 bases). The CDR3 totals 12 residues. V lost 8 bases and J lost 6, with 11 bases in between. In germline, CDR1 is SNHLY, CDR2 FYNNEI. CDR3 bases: TGTGCCAGCTATCGACTAGGCAATGAGCAGTTCTTC. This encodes CASYRLGNEQFF. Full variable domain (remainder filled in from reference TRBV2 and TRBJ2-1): EPEVTQTPSHQVTQMGQEVILRCVPISNHLYFYWYRQILGQKVEFLVSFYNNEISEKSEIFDDQFSVERPDGSNFTLKIRSTKLEDSAMYFCASYRLGNEQFFGPGTRLTVL.

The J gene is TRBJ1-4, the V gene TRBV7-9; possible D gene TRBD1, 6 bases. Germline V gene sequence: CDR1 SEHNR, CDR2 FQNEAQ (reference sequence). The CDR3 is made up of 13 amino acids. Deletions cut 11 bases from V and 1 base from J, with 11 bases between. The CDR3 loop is CALPRGTNEKLFF. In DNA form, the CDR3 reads TGTGCCCTACCCAGGGGAACTAATGAAAAACTGTTTTTT.

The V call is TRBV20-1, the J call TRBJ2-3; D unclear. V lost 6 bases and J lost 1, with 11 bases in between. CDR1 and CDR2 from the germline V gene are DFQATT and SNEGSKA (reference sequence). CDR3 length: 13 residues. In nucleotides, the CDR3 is TGCAGTGCAACCGACCTTCGCACAGATACGCAGTATTTT. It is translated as CSATDLRTDTQYF.

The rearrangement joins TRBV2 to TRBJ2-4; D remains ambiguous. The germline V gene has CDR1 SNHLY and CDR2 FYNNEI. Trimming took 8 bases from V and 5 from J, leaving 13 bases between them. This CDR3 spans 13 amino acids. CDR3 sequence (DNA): TGTGCCAGCTGGTCCCCGCCAGAAAACATTCAGTACTTC. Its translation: CASWSPPENIQYF. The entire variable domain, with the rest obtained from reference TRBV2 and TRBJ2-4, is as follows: EPEVTQTPSHQVTQMGQEVILRCVPISNHLYFYWYRQILGQKVEFLVSFYNNEISEKSEIFDDQFSVERPDGSNFTLKIRSTKLEDSAMYFCASWSPPENIQYFGAGTRLSVL.

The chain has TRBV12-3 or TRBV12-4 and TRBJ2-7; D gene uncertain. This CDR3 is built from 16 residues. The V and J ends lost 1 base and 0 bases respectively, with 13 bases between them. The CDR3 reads CASSLGQTRASYEQYF. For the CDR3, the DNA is TGTGCCAGCAGTTTAGGCCAGACACGGGCCTCCTACGAGCAGTACTTC.

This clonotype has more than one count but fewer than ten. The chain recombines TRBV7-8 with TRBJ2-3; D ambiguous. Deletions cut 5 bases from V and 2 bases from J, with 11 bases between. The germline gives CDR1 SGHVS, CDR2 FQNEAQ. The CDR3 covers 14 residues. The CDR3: CASSPRVYTDTQYF. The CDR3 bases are TGTGCCAGCAGCCCCCGGGTTTACACAGATACGCAGTATTTT.

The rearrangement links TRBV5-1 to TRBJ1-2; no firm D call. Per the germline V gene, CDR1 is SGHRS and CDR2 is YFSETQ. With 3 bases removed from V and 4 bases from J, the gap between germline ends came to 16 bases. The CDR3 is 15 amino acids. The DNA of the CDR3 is TGCGCCAGCAGCTGGGGAACAGCATCTAGCTATGGCTACACCTTC. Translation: CASSWGTASSYGYTF.

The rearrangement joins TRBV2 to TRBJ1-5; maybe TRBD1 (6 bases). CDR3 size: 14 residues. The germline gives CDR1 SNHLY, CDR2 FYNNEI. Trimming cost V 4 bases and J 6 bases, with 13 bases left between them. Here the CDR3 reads CASSGGQETQPQHF. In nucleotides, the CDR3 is TGTGCCAGCAGTGGGGGGCAAGAGACTCAGCCCCAGCATTTT.

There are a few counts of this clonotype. The CDR3 DNA sequence: TGTGCCAGCAGCCAAGATATACAGGGGACTGAGCAGTTCTTC. Amino acids: CASSQDIQGTEQFF. The chain joins TRBV2 to TRBJ2-1, with 7 bases fitting TRBD1. The germline V gene encodes CDR1 SNHLY and CDR2 FYNNEI. The CDR3 is made up of 14 amino acids. The V segment lost 6 bases and the J segment 9 bases; nucleotides outside the gene matches: 11. Using reference TRBV2 and TRBJ2-1 for the parts outside the CDR3, the full variable domain is EPEVTQTPSHQVTQMGQEVILRCVPISNHLYFYWYRQILGQKVEFLVSFYNNEISEKSEIFDDQFSVERPDGSNFTLKIRSTKLEDSAMYFCASSQDIQGTEQFFGPGTRLTVL.

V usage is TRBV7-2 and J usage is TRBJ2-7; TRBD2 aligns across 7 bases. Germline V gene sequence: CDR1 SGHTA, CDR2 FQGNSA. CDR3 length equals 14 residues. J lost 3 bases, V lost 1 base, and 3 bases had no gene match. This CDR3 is CASSLGGTIYEQYF. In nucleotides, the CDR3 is TGTGCCAGCAGCTTAGGTGGGACTATCTACGAGCAGTACTTC.

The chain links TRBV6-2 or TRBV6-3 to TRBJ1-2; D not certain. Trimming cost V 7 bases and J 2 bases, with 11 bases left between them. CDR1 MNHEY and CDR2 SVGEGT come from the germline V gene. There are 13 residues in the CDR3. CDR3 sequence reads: CASNGGRNYGYTF. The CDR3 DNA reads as TGTGCCAGCAACGGTGGACGGAACTATGGCTACACCTTC.

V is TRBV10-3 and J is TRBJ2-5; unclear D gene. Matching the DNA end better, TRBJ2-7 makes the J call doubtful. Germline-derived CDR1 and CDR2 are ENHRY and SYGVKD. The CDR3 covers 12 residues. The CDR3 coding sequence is TGTGCCATCAGTGACCCGAGTTACGAGCAGTACTTC. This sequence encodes CAISDPSYEQYF.

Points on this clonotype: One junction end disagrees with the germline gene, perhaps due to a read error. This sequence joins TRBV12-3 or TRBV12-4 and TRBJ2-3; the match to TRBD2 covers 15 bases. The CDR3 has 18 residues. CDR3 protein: CASSSHGLAGGQADAQYF. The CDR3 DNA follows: TGTGCCAGCAGTTCCCATGGACTAGCGGGGGGGCAAGCAGATGCGCAGTATTTT.

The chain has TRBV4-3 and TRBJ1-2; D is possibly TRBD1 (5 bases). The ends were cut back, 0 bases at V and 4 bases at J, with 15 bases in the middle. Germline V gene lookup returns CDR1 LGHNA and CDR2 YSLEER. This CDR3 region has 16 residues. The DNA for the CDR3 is TGCGCCAGCAGCCAAGATAGAGGGGCGCGAGTCTATGGCTACACCTTC. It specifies CASSQDRGARVYGYTF.

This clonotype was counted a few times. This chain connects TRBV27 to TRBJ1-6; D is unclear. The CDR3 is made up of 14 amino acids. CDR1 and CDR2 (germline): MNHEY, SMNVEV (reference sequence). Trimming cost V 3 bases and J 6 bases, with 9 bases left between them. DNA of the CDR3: TGTGCCAGCAGTTTTGGGTCGAGTAATTCACCCCTCCACTTT. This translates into CASSFGSSNSPLHF.